The T cell receptor (beta chain) under discussion was sequenced for a study of identical twins. One entry per CDR3 protein, called by TCRdb with MiXCR from the 5' RACE reads. This sample carries around 100,000 distinct CDR3 sequences, under 6.5% of them seen once, and the ten largest clones take approximately 12%. This clonotype was counted ten times or more. In germline, CDR1 is LGHDT, CDR2 YNNKEL (reference sequence). The V gene end was trimmed by 1 base and the J gene end by 3 bases; junction bases not matched to a gene: 0. The CDR3 totals 13 residues. The V gene is TRBV3-1, the J gene TRBJ2-7, with TRBD2 matching 7 bases. Input material: memory T cells sorted from blood. This sequence originates from a woman in her fifties or sixties in good health. Here the CDR3 reads CASSQGGGYEQYF. CDR3 DNA: TGTGCCAGCAGCCAAGGCGGGGGCTACGAGCAGTACTTC.